The 26 T cell receptor beta chains below come from one sample, sequenced in a study of CD8+ T cells in alopecia areata. Investigators isolated RNA and reverse transcribed it into cDNA to act as the sequencing template. Clones were sequenced by immunoSEQ multiplex PCR, and TCRdb holds only the in-frame ones, with some missing. The data hold about 190,000 clones, with more than 55% observed a single time. As for treatment: oral pan-JAK inhibitor, 5-10 mg twice daily. This material consisted of CD4+ T cells sorted from blood, taken at week 4, from a patient treated with tofacitinib. Receptors were obtained from a human donor with alopecia areata.

This clone was detected a few times. V usage is TRBV23-1 and J usage is TRBJ2-7; 8 bases map to TRBD2. TRBV23-1 belongs to the ORF category, with a function that is uncertain. The CDR3 consists of 14 residues. V lost 5 bases, J lost 7 bases, and 10 bases stayed unmatched. This CDR3 reads CASSSAGGRQEQYF. DNA for the CDR3: TGCGCCAGCAGTTCGGCTGGCGGGAGGCAAGAGCAGTACTTC.

For the CDR3, the DNA is TGTGCCTGGATGTACAGGGGGCGAGGCGACCTGAACACTGAAGCTTTCTTT. Its protein product is CAWMYRGRGDLNTEAFF. The rearrangement joins TRBV30 to TRBJ1-1, with TRBD1 identical over 9 bases. The J segment lost 0 bases and the V segment lost 4 bases, leaving 12 bases of the junction unmatched. The CDR3 length is 17 residues. CDR1 is GTSNPN and CDR2 is SVGIG in the germline V gene (reference sequence).

This chain links TRBV5-1 with TRBJ2-3; 7 bases line up with TRBD2. Trimming took 1 base from V and 2 from J; bases not matched to a gene: 7. The CDR3 is made up of 16 amino acids. Per germline, CDR1 SGHRS and CDR2 YFSETQ. The CDR3 spells CASSLPTSHDTDTQYF. Here the CDR3 DNA reads TGCGCCAGCAGCTTGCCGACTAGCCATGACACAGATACGCAGTATTTT.

V usage is TRBV30 and J usage is TRBJ2-7; no firm D call. Germline V gene sequence: CDR1 GTSNPN, CDR2 SVGIG (reference sequence). The CDR3 runs 14 residues. Trimming took off 0 bases at V and 0 bases at J, with 9 bases between the two ends. DNA for the CDR3: TGTGCCTGGAGTGTAAATACGGGCTCCTACGAGCAGTACTTC. Protein product: CAWSVNTGSYEQYF.

The CDR3 spells CASSFGQTLSYNEQFF. In DNA, the CDR3 is TGTGCCAGCAGCTTCGGACAGACCCTTTCCTACAATGAGCAGTTCTTC. This sequence joins TRBV7-6 and TRBJ2-1; weak D call: TRBD1 (6 bases). CDR1 SGHVS and CDR2 FNYEAQ come from the germline V gene. The CDR3 has 16 residues. V gave up 3 bases and J gave up 1 base, with 13 bases separating them.

This clone was counted a few times. V gene TRBV25-1 combines with J gene TRBJ2-5; unclear D gene. The germline CDR1 and CDR2 sequences are MGHDK and SYGVNS. The length of the CDR3 is 11 residues. Trimming shortened V by 4 bases and J by 4 bases, and 4 bases separated the two germline ends. For the CDR3, the DNA is TGTGCCAGCAGTGGGGCAGAGACCCAGTACTTC. Translating it yields CASSGAETQYF.

The chain has TRBV15 and TRBJ2-3, with 10 bases aligning to TRBD2. Germline CDR1 is LNHNV and CDR2 is YYDKDF (reference sequence). After removal of 0 bases from V and 4 bases from J, the junction contained 13 bases not matched to a gene. This CDR3 contains 19 residues. CDR3: CATSRELALSGRVPDTQYF. The CDR3 coding sequence is TGTGCCACCAGCAGAGAACTAGCTCTAAGCGGGAGGGTCCCAGATACGCAGTATTTT.

The CDR3 region is CASSPHSSGRAIADTQYF. The CDR3 DNA follows: TGTGCCAGCAGCCCCCATTCTAGCGGGAGGGCCATAGCAGATACGCAGTATTTT. V usage is TRBV7-2 and J usage is TRBJ2-3; 12 bases agree with TRBD2. The CDR3 consists of 18 residues. Germline assignment: CDR1 SGHTA and CDR2 FQGNSA. Trimming took 5 bases from V and 4 from J; bases not matched to a gene: 13.

The V and J genes are TRBV29-1 and TRBJ1-4; 7 bases are shared with TRBD1. This CDR3 is 15 amino acids long. CDR1 SQVTM and CDR2 ANQGSEA come from the germline V gene. The junction had 9 bases not matched to a gene; V was cut back by 4 bases and J by 4 bases. The CDR3 here is CSVVSKGGVNEKLFF. DNA for the CDR3: TGCAGCGTTGTATCAAAAGGGGGCGTTAATGAAAAACTGTTTTTT.

To note about this clone: As the CDR3 is not closed by the conserved phenylalanine or tryptophan, this likely results from a read error. No DNA is shown, since the ends of the CDR3 on it are uncertain; the CDR3 is the one TCRdb lists. This chain connects TRBV13 to TRBJ2-7; the D call of TRBD2 is as the table states it, not checked on the DNA. Ends included, the CDR3 has 12 residues. Germline values: CDR1 PRHDT, CDR2 FYEKMQ (reference sequence). The CDR3 here is CASSPGKGPPTP.

J is TRBJ2-5 and V is TRBV6-1; D is undetermined. Germline CDR1 and CDR2: MNHNS and SASEGT. This CDR3 has 12 residues. V was pared by 4 bases and J by 2 bases, with 5 bases between. CDR3 residues: CASSATQETQYF. CDR3 bases: TGTGCCAGCAGTGCCACACAAGAGACCCAGTACTTC.

In nucleotides, the CDR3 is TGTGCCTGGAGCTGGCGAGGAGAGACCCAGTACTTC. Amino acids: CAWSWRGETQYF. The chain is built from TRBV30 and TRBJ2-5; D remains ambiguous. The CDR3 consists of 12 residues. The germline CDR1 and CDR2 sequences are GTSNPN and SVGIG (reference sequence). Trimming stripped 3 bases from V and 4 bases from J, with 9 bases between.

This clone was recorded only once. The chain is built from TRBV30 and TRBJ2-5; D perhaps matches TRBD2 (6 bases). The V end was cut by 6 bases, the J end by 4 bases, with 18 bases between. This CDR3 has 14 amino acids. The germline gives CDR1 GTSNPN, CDR2 SVGIG (reference sequence). The CDR3: CACVGRGSGETQYF. The CDR3 nucleotides are TGTGCCTGCGTTGGGCGGGGTTCTGGAGAGACCCAGTACTTC.

V usage is TRBV29-1 and J usage is TRBJ2-3; 9 bases match TRBD2. CDR1 is SQVTM, CDR2 ANQGSEA, per germline. The CDR3 is made up of 15 amino acids. Germline trimming cut 6 bases from V and 2 bases from J; bases unmatched to any gene: 9. The CDR3 loop is CSVTDSGGITDTQYF. For the CDR3, the DNA is TGCAGCGTAACGGACAGCGGGGGGATCACAGATACGCAGTATTTT.

This clone was recorded only once. This rearrangement joins TRBV18 to TRBJ2-4, with unresolved D. Trimming took off 2 bases at V and 0 bases at J, with 2 bases between the two ends. The CDR3 spans 13 residues. Germline CDR1 reads KGHSH; CDR2 reads LQKENI. CDR3 coding DNA: TGTGCCAGCTCACCAGGAGCCAAAAACATTCAGTACTTC. Translated: CASSPGAKNIQYF.

The chain is built from TRBV5-1 and TRBJ2-2; TRBD2 matches 12 bases. The CDR3 runs 15 residues. After removal of 0 bases from V and 7 bases from J, the junction contained 1 base not matched to a gene. Germline CDR1 and CDR2: SGHRS and YFSETQ. For the CDR3, the DNA is TGCGCCAGCAGCTTGGGACTAGCGGGAGTCGGGGAGCTGTTTTTT. It is translated as CASSLGLAGVGELFF.

DNA for the CDR3: TGTGCCAGCTCAGACAAGTCCTATGGCTACACCTTC. Protein sequence: CASSDKSYGYTF. This chain links TRBV6-6 with TRBJ1-2; no clear D gene. V was pared by 8 bases and J by 4 bases, with 11 bases between. The CDR3 contains 12 residues. Germline CDR1 and CDR2: MNHNY and SVGAGI (reference sequence).

The V and J genes are TRBV27 and TRBJ2-2; no clear D gene. Trimming took 6 bases from V and 5 from J, leaving 13 bases between them. Germline V gene sequence: CDR1 MNHEY, CDR2 SMNVEV (reference sequence). The CDR3 extends over 14 amino acids. The CDR3 DNA is TGTGCCAGCAGGCCCGGAACATTTACCGGGGAGCTGTTTTTT. Amino acids: CASRPGTFTGELFF.

The chain recombines TRBV29-1 with TRBJ2-7; D might be TRBD1 (6 bases). This CDR3 comprises 11 residues. The germline CDR1 and CDR2 sequences are SQVTM and ANQGSEA. V was clipped by 8 bases and J by 10 bases, with 18 bases between them. The CDR3 sequence is CSSKIQGLQYF. CDR3 sequence (DNA): TGCAGCTCGAAAATTCAGGGGCTCCAGTACTTC.

The V and J genes are TRBV2 and TRBJ2-7, with 8 bases identical to TRBD2. The J segment lost 5 bases and the V segment lost 7 bases, leaving 13 bases of the junction unmatched. The CDR3 covers 15 residues. Germline CDR1 and CDR2: SNHLY and FYNNEI. CDR3: CASNLPGLVFHEQYF. The CDR3 DNA reads TGTGCCAGCAACCTCCCGGGACTAGTTTTCCACGAGCAGTACTTC.

This clone was observed a handful of times. The V gene is TRBV5-1, the J gene TRBJ2-2; weak D call: TRBD2 (5 bases). This CDR3 is built from 14 residues. Germline loops: CDR1 SGHRS, CDR2 YFSETQ. Trimming took off 2 bases at V and 1 base at J, with 6 bases between the two ends. The CDR3 nucleotides read TGCGCCAGCAGCTTTGGACTGAACACCGGGGAGCTGTTTTTT. The encoded protein is CASSFGLNTGELFF.

The chain has TRBV7-9 and TRBJ2-5, with D hard to call. Deletions cut 0 bases from V and 7 bases from J, with 9 bases between. Germline V gives CDR1 SEHNR, CDR2 FQNEAQ (reference sequence). The CDR3 loop spans 13 amino acids. CDR3 coding DNA: TGTGCCAGCAGCTTAGCAAATGGTGGGACCCAGTACTTC. Protein product: CASSLANGGTQYF. Based on the CDR3 plus reference TRBV7-9 and TRBJ2-5, the full variable domain is DTGVSQNPRHKITKRGQNVTFRCDPISEHNRLYWYRQTLGQGPEFLTYFQNEAQLEKSRLLSDRFSAERPKGSFSTLEIQRTEQGDSAMYLCASSLANGGTQYFGPGTRLLVL.

This clone was recorded a few times. The same CDR3 is also encoded by other DNA sequences in this sample. CDR3 in amino acids: CAISESGGSGNTIYF. In DNA, the CDR3 is TGTGCCATCAGTGAGTCAGGAGGCTCTGGAAACACCATATATTTT. This chain connects TRBV10-3 to TRBJ1-3; D gene ambiguous. V gave up 0 bases and J gave up 0 bases, with 6 bases separating them. Germline V gene data show CDR1 as ENHRY and CDR2 as SYGVKD. The length of the CDR3 is 15 residues.

The chain uses TRBV29-1 and TRBJ2-7; D ambiguous. CDR1 SQVTM and CDR2 ANQGSEA come from the germline V gene. The CDR3 has 12 amino acids. Trimming took 4 bases from V and 2 from J, leaving 9 bases between them. The CDR3 region is CSVAQVTYEQYF. For the CDR3, the DNA is TGCAGCGTTGCGCAGGTCACCTACGAGCAGTACTTC.

In its sample, this clone was seen a few times. The rearrangement joins TRBV30 to TRBJ2-7; TRBD1 matches at 10 bases. The length of the CDR3 is 15 residues. Germline-derived CDR1 and CDR2 are GTSNPN and SVGIG (reference sequence). V dropped 3 bases and J dropped 8; count of bases not matched to a gene: 13. CDR3 in amino acids: CAWSPLNRDRGQQYF. The DNA of the CDR3 is TGTGCCTGGAGCCCCCTTAACCGGGACAGGGGACAGCAGTACTTC.

This clone was observed a handful of times. The chain is built from TRBV29-1 and TRBJ2-3; D is unclear. CDR1 is SQVTM, CDR2 ANQGSEA, per germline. This CDR3 region has 12 residues. Trimming shortened V by 5 bases and J by 1 base, and 7 bases separated the two germline ends. CDR3: CSVYVGTDTQYF. DNA for the CDR3: TGCAGCGTTTACGTGGGCACAGATACGCAGTATTTT.